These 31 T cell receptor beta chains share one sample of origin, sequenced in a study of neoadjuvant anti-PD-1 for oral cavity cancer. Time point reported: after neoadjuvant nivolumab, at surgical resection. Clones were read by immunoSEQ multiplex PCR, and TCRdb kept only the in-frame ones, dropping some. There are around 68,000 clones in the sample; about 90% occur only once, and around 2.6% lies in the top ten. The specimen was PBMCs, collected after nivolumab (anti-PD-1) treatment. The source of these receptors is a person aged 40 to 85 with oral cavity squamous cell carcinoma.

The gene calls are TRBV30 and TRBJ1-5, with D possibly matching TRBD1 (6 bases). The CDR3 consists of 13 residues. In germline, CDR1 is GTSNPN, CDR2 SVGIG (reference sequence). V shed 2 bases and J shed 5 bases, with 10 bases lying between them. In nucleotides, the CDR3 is TGTGCCTGGAGTCTTACAGGGCATCAGCCCCAGCATTTT. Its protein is CAWSLTGHQPQHF.

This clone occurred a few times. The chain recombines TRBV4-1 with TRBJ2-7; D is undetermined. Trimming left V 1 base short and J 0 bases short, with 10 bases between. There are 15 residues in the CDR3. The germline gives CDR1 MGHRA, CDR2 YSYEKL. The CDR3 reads CASSQVILASYEQYF. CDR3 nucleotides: TGCGCCAGCAGCCAAGTGATACTTGCCTCCTACGAGCAGTACTTC.

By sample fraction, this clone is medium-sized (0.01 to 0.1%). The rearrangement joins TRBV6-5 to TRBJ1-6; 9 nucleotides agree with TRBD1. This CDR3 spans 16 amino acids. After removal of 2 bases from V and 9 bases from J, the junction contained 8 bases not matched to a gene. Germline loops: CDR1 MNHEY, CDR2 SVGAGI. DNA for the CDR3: TGTGCCAGCAGTTACAATACCGGGACAGGGTCTTCACCCCTCCACTTT. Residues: CASSYNTGTGSSPLHF.

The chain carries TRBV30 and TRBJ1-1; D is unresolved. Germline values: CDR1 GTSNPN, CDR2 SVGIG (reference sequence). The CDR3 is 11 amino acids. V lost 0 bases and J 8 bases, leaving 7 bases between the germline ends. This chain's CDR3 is CAWSVWREAFF. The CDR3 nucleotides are TGTGCCTGGAGTGTGTGGCGGGAAGCTTTCTTT.

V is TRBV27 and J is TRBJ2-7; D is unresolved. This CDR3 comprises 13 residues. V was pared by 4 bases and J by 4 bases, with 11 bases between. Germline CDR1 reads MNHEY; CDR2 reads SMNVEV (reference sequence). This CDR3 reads CASSSIFRYEQYF. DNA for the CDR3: TGTGCCAGCAGTTCAATCTTCAGGTACGAGCAGTACTTC.

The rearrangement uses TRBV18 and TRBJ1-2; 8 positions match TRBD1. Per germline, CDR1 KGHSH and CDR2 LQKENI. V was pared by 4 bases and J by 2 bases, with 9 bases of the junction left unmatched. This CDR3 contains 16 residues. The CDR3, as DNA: TGTGCCAGCTCACTAAACCCGGGACAGGCCAACTATGGCTACACCTTC. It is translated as CASSLNPGQANYGYTF. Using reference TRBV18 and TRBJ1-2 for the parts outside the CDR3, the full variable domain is NAGVMQNPRHLVRRRGQEARLRCSPMKGHSHVYWYRQLPEEGLKFMVYLQKENIIDESGMPKERFSAEFPKEGPSILRIQQVVRGDSAAYFCASSLNPGQANYGYTFGSGTRLTVV.

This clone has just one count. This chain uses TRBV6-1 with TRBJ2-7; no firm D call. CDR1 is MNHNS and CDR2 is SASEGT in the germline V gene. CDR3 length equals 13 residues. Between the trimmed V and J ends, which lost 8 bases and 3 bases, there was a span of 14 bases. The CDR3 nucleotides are TGTGCCAGCGGGTGGGGTGGGCGCTACGAGCAGTACTTC. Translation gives CASGWGGRYEQYF.

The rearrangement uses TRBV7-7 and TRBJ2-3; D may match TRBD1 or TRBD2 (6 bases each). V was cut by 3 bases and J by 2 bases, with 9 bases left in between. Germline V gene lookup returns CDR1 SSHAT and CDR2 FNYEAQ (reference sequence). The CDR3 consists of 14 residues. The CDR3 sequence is CASSFGGPTDTQYF. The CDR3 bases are TGTGCCAGCAGCTTTGGGGGGCCCACAGATACGCAGTATTTT.

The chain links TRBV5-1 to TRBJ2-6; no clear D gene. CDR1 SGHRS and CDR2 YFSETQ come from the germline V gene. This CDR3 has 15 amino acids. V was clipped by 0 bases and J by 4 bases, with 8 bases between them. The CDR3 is CASSLVGSGANVLTF. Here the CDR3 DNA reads TGCGCCAGCAGCTTGGTTGGTTCGGGGGCCAACGTCCTGACTTTC.

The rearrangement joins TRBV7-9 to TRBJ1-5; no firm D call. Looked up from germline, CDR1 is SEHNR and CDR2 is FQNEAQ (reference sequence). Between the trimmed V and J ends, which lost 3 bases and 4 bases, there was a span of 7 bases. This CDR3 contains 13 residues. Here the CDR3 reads CASSFGENQPQHF. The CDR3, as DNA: TGTGCCAGCAGCTTCGGAGAGAATCAGCCCCAGCATTTT. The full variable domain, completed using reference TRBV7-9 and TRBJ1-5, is DTGVSQNPRHKITKRGQNVTFRCDPISEHNRLYWYRQTLGQGPEFLTYFQNEAQLEKSRLLSDRFSAERPKGSFSTLEIQRTEQGDSAMYLCASSFGENQPQHFGDGTRLSIL.

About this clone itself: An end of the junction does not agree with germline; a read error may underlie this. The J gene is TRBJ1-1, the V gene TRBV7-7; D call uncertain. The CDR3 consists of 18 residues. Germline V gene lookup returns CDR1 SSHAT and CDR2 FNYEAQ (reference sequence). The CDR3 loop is CASSLFNPPRWPDTEAFF. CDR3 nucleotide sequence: TGTGCTAGCAGCTTATTTAACCCCCCAAGGTGGCCCGACACTGAAGCTTTCTTT.

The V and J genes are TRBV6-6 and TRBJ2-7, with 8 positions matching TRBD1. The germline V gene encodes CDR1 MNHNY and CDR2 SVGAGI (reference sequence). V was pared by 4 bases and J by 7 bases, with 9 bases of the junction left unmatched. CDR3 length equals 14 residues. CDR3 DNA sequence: TGTGCCAGCAGTTTCGCGCAGGGGGCGAGAGAGCAGTACTTC. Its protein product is CASSFAQGAREQYF.

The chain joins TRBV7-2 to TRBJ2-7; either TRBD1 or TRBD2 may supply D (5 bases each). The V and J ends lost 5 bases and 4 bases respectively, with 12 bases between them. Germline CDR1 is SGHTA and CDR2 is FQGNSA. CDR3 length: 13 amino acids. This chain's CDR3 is CASSPVGPYEQYF. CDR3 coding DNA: TGTGCCAGCAGCCCAGTGGGACCGTACGAGCAGTACTTC.

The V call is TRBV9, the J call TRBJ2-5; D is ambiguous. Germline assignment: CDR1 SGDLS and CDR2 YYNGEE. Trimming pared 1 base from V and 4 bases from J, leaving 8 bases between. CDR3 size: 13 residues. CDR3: CASSVSLGETQYF. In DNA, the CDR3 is TGTGCCAGCAGCGTAAGCCTCGGAGAGACCCAGTACTTC.

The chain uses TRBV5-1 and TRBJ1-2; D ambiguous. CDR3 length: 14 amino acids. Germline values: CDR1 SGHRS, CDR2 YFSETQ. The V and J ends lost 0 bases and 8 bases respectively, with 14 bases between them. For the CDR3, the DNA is TGCGCCAGCAGCTTGGCACGGACCCCCGGCGGCTACACCTTC. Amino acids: CASSLARTPGGYTF.

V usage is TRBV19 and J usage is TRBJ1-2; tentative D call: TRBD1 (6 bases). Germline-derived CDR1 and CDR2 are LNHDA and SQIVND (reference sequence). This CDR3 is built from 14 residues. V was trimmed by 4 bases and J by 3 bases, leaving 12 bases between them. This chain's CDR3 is CASSRGGADYGYTF. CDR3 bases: TGTGCCAGTAGTAGGGGGGGCGCGGACTATGGCTACACCTTC.

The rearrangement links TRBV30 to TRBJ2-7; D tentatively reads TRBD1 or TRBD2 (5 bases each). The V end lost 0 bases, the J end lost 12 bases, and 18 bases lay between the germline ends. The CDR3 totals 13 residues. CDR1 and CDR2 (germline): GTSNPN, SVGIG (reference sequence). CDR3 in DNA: TGTGCCTGGAGTGTACTCGGGACCGTCCCTCTGTACTTC. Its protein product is CAWSVLGTVPLYF.

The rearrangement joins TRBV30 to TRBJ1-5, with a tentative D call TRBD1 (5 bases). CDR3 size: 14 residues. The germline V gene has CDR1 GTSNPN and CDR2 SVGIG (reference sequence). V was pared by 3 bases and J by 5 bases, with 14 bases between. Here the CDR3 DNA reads TGTGCCTGGAGCCTATTAACAGGAGATCAGCCCCAGCATTTT. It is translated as CAWSLLTGDQPQHF.

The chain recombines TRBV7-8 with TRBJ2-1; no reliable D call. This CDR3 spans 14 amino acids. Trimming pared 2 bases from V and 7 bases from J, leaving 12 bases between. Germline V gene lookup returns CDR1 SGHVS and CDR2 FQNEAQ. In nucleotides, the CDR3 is TGTGCCAGCAGCTTAAGGAGACTGATAAATGAGCAGTTCTTC. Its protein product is CASSLRRLINEQFF. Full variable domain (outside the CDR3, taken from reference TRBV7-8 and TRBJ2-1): GAGVSQSPRYKVAKRGQDVALRCDPISGHVSLFWYQQALGQGPEFLTYFQNEAQLDKSGLPSDRFFAERPEGSVSTLKIQRTQQEDSAVYLCASSLRRLINEQFFGPGTRLTVL.

DNA for the CDR3: TGTGCCAGTAGTACTAGCGGGAGGGCCGTGGATACGCAGTATTTT. It yields the protein CASSTSGRAVDTQYF. The genes are TRBV19 and TRBJ2-3; TRBD2 matches at 12 bases. Germline V lookup: CDR1 LNHDA, CDR2 SQIVND (reference sequence). The CDR3 is 15 residues long. V was pared by 4 bases and J by 6 bases, with 5 bases of the junction left unmatched.

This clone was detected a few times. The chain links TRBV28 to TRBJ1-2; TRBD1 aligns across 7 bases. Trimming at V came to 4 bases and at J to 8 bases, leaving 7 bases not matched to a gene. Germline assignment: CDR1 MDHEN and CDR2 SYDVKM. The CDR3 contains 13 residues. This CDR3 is CASSSTGVAGYTF. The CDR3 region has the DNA TGTGCCAGCAGTTCCACAGGGGTCGCGGGCTACACCTTC.

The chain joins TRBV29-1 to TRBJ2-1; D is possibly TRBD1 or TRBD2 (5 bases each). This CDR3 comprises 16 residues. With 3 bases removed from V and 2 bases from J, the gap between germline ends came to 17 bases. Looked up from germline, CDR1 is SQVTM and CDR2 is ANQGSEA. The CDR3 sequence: CSVDPKTQGPYNEQFF. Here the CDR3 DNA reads TGCAGCGTTGACCCTAAAACCCAGGGACCCTACAATGAGCAGTTCTTC.

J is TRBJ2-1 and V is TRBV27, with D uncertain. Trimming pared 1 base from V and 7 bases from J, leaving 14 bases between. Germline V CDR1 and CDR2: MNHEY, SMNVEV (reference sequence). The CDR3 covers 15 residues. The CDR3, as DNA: TGTGCCAGCAGTTTATGGCAGTCCCATCGAAATGAGCAGTTCTTC. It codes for CASSLWQSHRNEQFF.

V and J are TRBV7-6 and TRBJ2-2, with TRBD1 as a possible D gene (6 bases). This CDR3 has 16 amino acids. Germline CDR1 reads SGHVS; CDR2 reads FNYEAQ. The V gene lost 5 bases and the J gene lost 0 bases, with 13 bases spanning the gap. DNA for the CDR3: TGTGCCAGCAGCGCTACAGGGACCACGAACACCGGGGAGCTGTTTTTT. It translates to CASSATGTTNTGELFF.

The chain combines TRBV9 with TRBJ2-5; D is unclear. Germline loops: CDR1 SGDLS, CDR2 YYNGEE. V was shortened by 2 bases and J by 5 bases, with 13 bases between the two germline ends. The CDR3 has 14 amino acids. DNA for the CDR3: TGTGCCAGCAGCGTCCTTCAGGTTTCGGAGACCCAGTACTTC. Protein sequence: CASSVLQVSETQYF.

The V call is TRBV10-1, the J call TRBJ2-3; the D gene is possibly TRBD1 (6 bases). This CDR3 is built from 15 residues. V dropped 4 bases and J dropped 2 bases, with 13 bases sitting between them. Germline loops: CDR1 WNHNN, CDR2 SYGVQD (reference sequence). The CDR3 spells CASSGGQGLTDTQYF. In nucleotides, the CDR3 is TGCGCCAGCAGTGGAGGGCAGGGGCTCACAGATACGCAGTATTTT.

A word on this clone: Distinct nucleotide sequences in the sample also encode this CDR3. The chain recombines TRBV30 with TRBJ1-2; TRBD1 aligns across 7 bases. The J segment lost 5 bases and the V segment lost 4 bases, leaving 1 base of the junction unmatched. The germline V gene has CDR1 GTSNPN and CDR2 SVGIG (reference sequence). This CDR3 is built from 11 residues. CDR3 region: CAWTGGYGYTF. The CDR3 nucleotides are TGTGCCTGGACAGGGGGATATGGCTACACCTTC.

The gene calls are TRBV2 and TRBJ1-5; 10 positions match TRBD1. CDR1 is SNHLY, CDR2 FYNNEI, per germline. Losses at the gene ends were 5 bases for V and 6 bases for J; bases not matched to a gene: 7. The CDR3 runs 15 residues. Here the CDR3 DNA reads TGTGCCAGCAGTTCTGACAGGGGGCGCCTTCAGCCCCAGCATTTT. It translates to CASSSDRGRLQPQHF.

The CDR3 coding sequence is TGTGCCAGCAGTGATCAAGTGGGATACTATGGCTACACCTTC. Protein product: CASSDQVGYYGYTF. This rearrangement joins TRBV2 to TRBJ1-2; D not certain. Germline loops: CDR1 SNHLY, CDR2 FYNNEI. The V end was cut by 3 bases, the J end by 3 bases, with 11 bases between. The CDR3 length is 14 residues. The full variable domain, in which reference TRBV2 and TRBJ1-2 provide the parts outside the CDR3, is EPEVTQTPSHQVTQMGQEVILRCVPISNHLYFYWYRQILGQKVEFLVSFYNNEISEKSEIFDDQFSVERPDGSNFTLKIRSTKLEDSAMYFCASSDQVGYYGYTFGSGTRLTVV.

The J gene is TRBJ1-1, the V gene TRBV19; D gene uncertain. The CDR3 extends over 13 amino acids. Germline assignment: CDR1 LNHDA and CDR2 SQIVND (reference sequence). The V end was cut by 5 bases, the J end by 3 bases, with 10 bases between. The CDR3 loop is CASSLTRDTEAFF. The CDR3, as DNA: TGTGCCAGTAGTTTGACTCGGGACACTGAAGCTTTCTTT.

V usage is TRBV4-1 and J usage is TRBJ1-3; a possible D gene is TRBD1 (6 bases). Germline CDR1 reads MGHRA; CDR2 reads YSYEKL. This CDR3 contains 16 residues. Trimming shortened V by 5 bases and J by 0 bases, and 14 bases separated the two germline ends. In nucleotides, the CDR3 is TGCGCCAGCAGCTCCCTTGGGGGGCCCTCTGGAAACACCATATATTTT. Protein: CASSSLGGPSGNTIYF.